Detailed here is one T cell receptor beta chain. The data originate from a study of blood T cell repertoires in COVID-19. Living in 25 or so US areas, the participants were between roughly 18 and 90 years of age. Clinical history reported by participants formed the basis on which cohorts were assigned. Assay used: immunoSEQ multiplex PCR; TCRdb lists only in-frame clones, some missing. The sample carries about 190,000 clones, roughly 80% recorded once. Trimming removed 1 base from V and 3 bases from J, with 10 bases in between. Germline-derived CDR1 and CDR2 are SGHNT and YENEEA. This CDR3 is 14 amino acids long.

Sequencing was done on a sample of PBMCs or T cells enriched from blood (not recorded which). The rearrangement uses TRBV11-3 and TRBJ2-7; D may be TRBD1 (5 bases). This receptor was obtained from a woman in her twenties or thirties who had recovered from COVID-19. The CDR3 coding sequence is TGTGCCAGCAGCTTAGTTTGCAGGGACTACGAGCAGTACGTC. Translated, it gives CASSLVCRDYEQYV.